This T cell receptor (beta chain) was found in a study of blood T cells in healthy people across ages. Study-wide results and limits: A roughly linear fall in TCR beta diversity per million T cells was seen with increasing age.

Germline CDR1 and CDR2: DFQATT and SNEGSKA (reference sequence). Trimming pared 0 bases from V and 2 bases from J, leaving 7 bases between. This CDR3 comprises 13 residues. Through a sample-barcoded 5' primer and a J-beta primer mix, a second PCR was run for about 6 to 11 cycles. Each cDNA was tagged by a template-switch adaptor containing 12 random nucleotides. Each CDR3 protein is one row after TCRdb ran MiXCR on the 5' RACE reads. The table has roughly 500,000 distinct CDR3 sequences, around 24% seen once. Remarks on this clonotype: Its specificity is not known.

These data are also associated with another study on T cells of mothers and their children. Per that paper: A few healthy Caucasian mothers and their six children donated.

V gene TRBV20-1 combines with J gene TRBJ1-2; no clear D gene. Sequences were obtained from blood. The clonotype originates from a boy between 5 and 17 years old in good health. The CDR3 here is CSARDLKNYGYTF. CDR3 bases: TGCAGTGCTAGAGATTTGAAAAACTATGGCTACACCTTC.